Listed below are T cell receptor beta chains from one sample, sequenced in a study of blood T cell repertoires in COVID-19. Measured with immunoSEQ multiplex PCR; TCRdb has only the in-frame clones, and not every one. The sample yields tens of thousands of clones, roughly 87% seen once. The source material was peripheral blood. Every receptor here comes from a woman aged 45-59 years with active COVID-19. Each CDR3 is given with its conserved first and last residue. A D gene is named only where the DNA matches it firmly. Clone sizes are given selectively: once, few, many, or a class where the clone is expanded.

clone size | D gene | J gene | V gene | CDR3 protein | CDR3 DNA
- | - | TRBJ1-1 | TRBV2 | CASRKFQGPDTEAFF | TGTGCCAGCAGGAAGTTTCAGGGGCCCGACACTGAAGCTTTCTTT
- | - | TRBJ1-2 | TRBV6-1 | CASSEIAGSYGYTF | TGTGCCAGCAGTGAAATCGCCGGTTCCTATGGCTACACCTTC
- | TRBD1 | TRBJ1-2 | TRBV9 | CASGTGGRGYTF | TGTGCCAGCGGGACAGGGGGCAGGGGCTACACCTTC
once | TRBD1 | TRBJ1-3 | TRBV28 | CAAGTGFSGNTIYF | TGTGCCGCCGGGACAGGGTTTTCTGGAAACACCATATATTTT
- | TRBD2 | TRBJ2-7 | TRBV27 | CASSLALADYEQYF | TGTGCCAGCAGTTTGGCACTAGCGGACTACGAGCAGTACTTC
- | TRBD1 | TRBJ1-5 | TRBV10-3 | CASEQGTPSGQPQHF | TGTGCCAGCGAACAGGGGACCCCCTCAGGCCAGCCCCAGCATTTT
- | - | TRBJ1-1 | TRBV18 | CASSPTGNAEAFF | TGTGCCAGCTCACCGACTGGAAACGCTGAAGCTTTCTTT
- | TRBD1 | TRBJ2-1 | TRBV13 | CASSLSEGANNEQFF | TGTGCCAGCAGCTTATCAGAGGGGGCCAACAATGAGCAGTTCTTC
- | TRBD1 | TRBJ2-7 | TRBV18 | CASSRTGGNYEQYF | TGTGCCAGCTCAAGGACAGGGGGCAATTACGAGCAGTACTTC
once | - | TRBJ1-5 | TRBV28 | CASSLDGMGNQPQHF | TGTGCCAGCAGTTTAGACGGGATGGGAAATCAGCCCCAGCATTTT
once | TRBD1 | TRBJ1-1 | TRBV28 | CASSETGGGNTEAFF | TGTGCCAGCAGTGAGACAGGGGGCGGAAACACTGAAGCTTTCTTT
- | TRBD2 | TRBJ2-1 | TRBV28 | CASRLSGTLYNEQFF | TGTGCCAGCAGATTAAGCGGGACCCTCTACAATGAGCAGTTCTTC
- | TRBD2 | TRBJ2-1 | TRBV7-2 | CASSSGTSGTYNEQFF | TGTGCCAGCAGCTCGGGGACTAGCGGAACCTACAATGAGCAGTTCTTC
- | - | TRBJ2-7 | TRBV25-1 | CASTGYISYEQYF | TGTGCCAGCACGGGTTACATCTCCTACGAGCAGTACTTC
- | TRBD1 | TRBJ2-1 | TRBV5-6 | CASSLDYDRGEQFF | TGTGCCAGCAGCTTGGACTATGACAGGGGTGAGCAGTTCTTC
- | TRBD1 | TRBJ2-7 | TRBV27 | CASSLGQGLGEQYF | TGTGCCAGCAGTTTGGGACAGGGGCTGGGGGAGCAGTACTTC
few | - | TRBJ1-1 | TRBV10-2 | CASSELGVGNTEAFF | TGCGCCAGCAGTGAGTTAGGGGTTGGGAACACTGAAGCTTTCTTT
once | - | TRBJ1-1 | TRBV14 | CVSSQVLNTEAFF | TGTGTCAGCAGCCAAGTCTTGAACACTGAAGCTTTCTTT
- | TRBD1 | TRBJ1-1 | TRBV15 | CATSRGDRGTEAFF | TGTGCCACCAGCAGGGGAGACAGGGGCACTGAAGCTTTCTTT
- | - | TRBJ2-1 | TRBV9 | CASSVEWGVGREQFF | TGTGCCAGCAGCGTAGAGTGGGGAGTAGGGCGTGAGCAGTTCTTC
few | - | TRBJ2-1 | TRBV7-8 | CASRGTQYNEQFF | TGTGCCAGCAGGGGCACCCAATACAATGAGCAGTTCTTC
- | - | TRBJ2-7 | TRBV27 | CASSVITGTSYEQYF | TGTGCCAGCAGCGTAATAACAGGGACGTCCTACGAGCAGTACTTC
- | - | TRBJ1-2 | TRBV29-1 | CSVVFPNPNYGYTF | TGCAGCGTTGTTTTCCCTAACCCTAACTATGGCTACACCTTC
- | - | TRBJ1-5 | TRBV5-1 | CASSSQGDQPQHF | TGCGCCAGCAGCTCCCAGGGTGATCAGCCCCAGCATTTT
- | - | TRBJ1-6 | TRBV7-9 | CASSLDSLNSPLHF | TGTGCCAGCAGCTTAGACAGTCTTAATTCACCCCTCCACTTT
few | TRBD2 | TRBJ2-7 | TRBV29-1 | CSGSTSGLTYEQYF | TGCAGCGGTTCGACTAGCGGGCTAACTTACGAGCAGTACTTC
- | - | TRBJ1-4 | TRBV15 | CATSRDFNSDEKLFF | TGTGCCACCAGCAGAGATTTCAACAGTGATGAAAAACTGTTTTTT
- | - | TRBJ2-7 | TRBV9 | CASSSSDGATYEQYF | TGTGCCAGCAGCTCATCGGATGGGGCCACCTACGAGCAGTACTTC
- | TRBD1 | TRBJ1-2 | TRBV27 | CASSLKGATYGYTF | TGTGCCAGCAGTTTAAAGGGGGCTACCTATGGCTACACCTTC
- | - | TRBJ2-7 | TRBV6-2/TRBV6-3 | CASSYTRQLYEQYF | TGTGCCAGCAGTTACACCCGACAGTTATACGAGCAGTACTTC
- | TRBD2 | TRBJ2-1 | TRBV5-1 | CASTQGMLAGVSSYNEQFF | TGCGCCAGCACCCAGGGGATGCTAGCGGGCGTAAGCTCCTACAATGAGCAGTTCTTC
- | TRBD2 | TRBJ2-7 | TRBV7-9 | CASSPDPGLAGGFYEQYF | TGTGCCAGCAGCCCAGACCCGGGACTAGCGGGAGGTTTCTACGAGCAGTACTTC
- | - | TRBJ1-2 | TRBV4-1 | CASSQVKQDLSGYTF | TGCGCCAGCAGCCAAGTAAAACAGGACCTATCCGGCTACACCTTC
- | TRBD1 | TRBJ2-1 | TRBV7-7 | CASSLRGQSNEQFF | TGTGCTAGCAGCTTAAGGGGACAGTCCAATGAGCAGTTCTTC
- | TRBD2 | TRBJ2-1 | TRBV9 | CASSVEVLAGWRDEQFF | TGTGCCAGCAGCGTAGAAGTCCTAGCGGGTTGGCGGGATGAGCAGTTCTTC
- | TRBD1 | TRBJ1-2 | TRBV7-6 | CASSPGQGKNYGYTF | TGTGCCAGCAGCCCCGGACAGGGGAAAAACTATGGCTACACCTTC
- | - | TRBJ2-1 | TRBV3-1/TRBV3-2 | CASSHLTGRGGNEQFF | TGTGCCAGCAGCCACCTAACAGGAAGAGGCGGAAATGAGCAGTTCTTC
- | - | TRBJ2-5 | TRBV27 | CASSLSNNQETQYF | TGTGCCAGCAGTTTATCCAACAACCAAGAGACCCAGTACTTC
- | - | TRBJ2-2 | TRBV5-8 | CASSFVGVVTGELFF | TGTGCCAGCAGCTTTGTGGGAGTTGTCACCGGGGAGCTGTTTTTT
- | TRBD1 | TRBJ2-3 | TRBV5-1 | CASSLAGTGGTDTQYF | TGCGCCAGCAGCTTAGCCGGGACAGGGGGCACAGATACGCAGTATTTT
once | TRBD2 | TRBJ2-1 | TRBV2 | CASRGVLAGNNEQFF | TGTGCCAGCAGGGGGGTACTAGCGGGGAACAATGAGCAGTTCTTC
- | - | TRBJ2-1 | TRBV9 | CASSVAQGLVEQFF | TGTGCCAGCAGCGTAGCCCAGGGATTGGTTGAGCAGTTCTTC
- | - | TRBJ2-7 | TRBV2 | CASRGTWGSYEQYF | TGTGCCAGCAGGGGGACTTGGGGTTCCTACGAGCAGTACTTC
- | - | TRBJ2-5 | TRBV28 | CASRYGEGGGETQYF | TGTGCCAGCAGATACGGGGAAGGTGGAGGAGAGACCCAGTACTTC
- | TRBD1 | TRBJ2-3 | TRBV5-1 | CASSPGQPSTDTQYF | TGCGCCAGCAGCCCGGGACAGCCAAGCACAGATACGCAGTATTTT
- | TRBD2 | TRBJ2-2 | TRBV5-1 | CASSTSGSPGELFF | TGCGCCAGCAGCACTAGCGGGAGCCCCGGGGAGCTGTTTTTT
- | - | TRBJ2-3 | TRBV10-3 | CAITSGTDTQYF | TGTGCCATCACGAGCGGGACAGATACGCAGTATTTT
- | - | TRBJ1-2 | TRBV9 | CASSTDYGYTF | TGTGCCAGCAGCACAGACTATGGCTACACCTTC
- | TRBD1 | TRBJ2-1 | TRBV2 | CASSGTAYNEQFF | TGTGCCAGCAGCGGGACAGCCTACAATGAGCAGTTCTTC
- | TRBD1 | TRBJ1-2 | TRBV28 | CASRRQGYNYGYTF | TGTGCCAGCAGACGACAGGGTTATAACTATGGCTACACCTTC
- | - | TRBJ2-2 | TRBV2 | CASSGRAPGELFF | TGTGCCAGCAGTGGTCGAGCCCCCGGGGAGCTGTTTTTT
- | TRBD2 | TRBJ2-3 | TRBV20-1 | CSASWMGGRGDTQYF | TGCAGTGCTAGTTGGATGGGAGGGCGGGGTGATACGCAGTATTTT
- | TRBD2 | TRBJ2-1 | TRBV7-6 | CASSYPTSGRAGPYNEQFF | TGTGCCAGCAGCTACCCGACTAGCGGGAGGGCCGGGCCCTACAATGAGCAGTTCTTC
- | TRBD1 | TRBJ1-5 | TRBV29-1 | CSVETGTGGQPQHF | TGCAGCGTTGAGACAGGGACAGGAGGCCAGCCCCAGCATTTT
few | - | TRBJ2-3 | TRBV11-2 | CASSSQRGALTDTQYF | TGTGCCAGCAGCTCTCAACGGGGGGCTTTGACAGATACGCAGTATTTT
few | TRBD2 | TRBJ2-1 | TRBV19 | CASSVRLAGGYEQFF | TGTGCCAGTAGTGTAAGACTAGCGGGAGGGTATGAGCAGTTCTTC